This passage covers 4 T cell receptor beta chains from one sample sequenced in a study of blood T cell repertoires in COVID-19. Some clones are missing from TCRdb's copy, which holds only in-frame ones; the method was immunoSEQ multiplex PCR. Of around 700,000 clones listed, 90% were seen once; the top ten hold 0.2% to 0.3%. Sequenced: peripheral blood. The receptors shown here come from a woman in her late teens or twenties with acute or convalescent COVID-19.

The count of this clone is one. CDR3 region: CASSLFGTGSHGTEAFF. DNA for the CDR3: TGTGCCAGCAGTTTATTTGGGACAGGGAGTCATGGCACTGAAGCTTTCTTT. The chain recombines TRBV28 with TRBJ1-1, with 9 bases lining up with TRBD1. The J segment lost 4 bases and the V segment lost 1 base, leaving 10 bases of the junction unmatched. The CDR3 loop spans 17 amino acids. CDR1 and CDR2 from the germline V gene are MDHEN and SYDVKM.

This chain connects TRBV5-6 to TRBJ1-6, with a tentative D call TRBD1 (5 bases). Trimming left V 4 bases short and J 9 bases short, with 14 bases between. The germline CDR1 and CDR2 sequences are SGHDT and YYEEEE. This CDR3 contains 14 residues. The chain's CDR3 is CASSLGRSGSPLHF. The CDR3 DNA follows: TGTGCCAGCAGCCTGGGGCGGTCGGGTTCACCCCTCCACTTT.

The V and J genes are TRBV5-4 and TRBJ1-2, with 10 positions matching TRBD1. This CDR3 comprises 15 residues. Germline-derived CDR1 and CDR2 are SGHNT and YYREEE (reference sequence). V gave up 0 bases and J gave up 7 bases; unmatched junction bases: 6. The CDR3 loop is CASSLETGGAGGYTF. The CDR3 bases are TGTGCCAGCAGCTTGGAGACAGGGGGCGCGGGTGGCTACACCTTC.

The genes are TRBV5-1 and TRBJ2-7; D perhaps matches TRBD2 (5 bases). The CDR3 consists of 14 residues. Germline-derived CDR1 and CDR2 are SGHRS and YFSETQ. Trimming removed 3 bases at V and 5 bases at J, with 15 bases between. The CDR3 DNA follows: TGCGCCAGCAGCTCCGGACGGGATGTCCACGAGCAGTACTTC. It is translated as CASSSGRDVHEQYF.